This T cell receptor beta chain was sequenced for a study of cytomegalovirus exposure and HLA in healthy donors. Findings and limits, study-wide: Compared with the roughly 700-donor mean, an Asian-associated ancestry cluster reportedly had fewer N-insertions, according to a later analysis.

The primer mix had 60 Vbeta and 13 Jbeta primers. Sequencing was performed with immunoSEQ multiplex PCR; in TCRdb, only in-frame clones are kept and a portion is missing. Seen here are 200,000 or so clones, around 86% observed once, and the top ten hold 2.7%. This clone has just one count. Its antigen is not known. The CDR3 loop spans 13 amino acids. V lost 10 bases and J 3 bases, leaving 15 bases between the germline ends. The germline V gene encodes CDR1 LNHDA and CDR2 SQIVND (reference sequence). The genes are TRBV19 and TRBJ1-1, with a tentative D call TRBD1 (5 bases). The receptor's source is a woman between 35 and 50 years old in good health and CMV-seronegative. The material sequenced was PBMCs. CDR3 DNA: TGTGCCACCACGGGGGATGGGGACACTGAAGCTTTCTTT. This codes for CATTGDGDTEAFF.